The next 19 T cell receptor beta chains were all read from a single sample in a study of blood T cell repertoires in COVID-19. Clones were read by immunoSEQ multiplex PCR, and TCRdb kept only the in-frame ones, dropping some. The repertoire includes roughly 150,000 clones, approximately 80% of them detected once, and 1.5% to 2% sits in the top ten. Sequenced material: PBMCs or T cells enriched from blood (not recorded which). The receptor set was obtained from a woman aged 18-29 years who had been exposed to COVID-19.

V gene TRBV7-8 combines with J gene TRBJ2-5; TRBD2 aligns across 9 bases. The CDR3 is 13 residues long. The trim removed 9 bases at V and 4 bases at J, leaving 6 bases unmatched. CDR1 and CDR2 from the germline V gene are SGHVS and FQNEAQ. In DNA form, the CDR3 reads TGTGCCAGTTGCGGGAGGGGGGGAGAGACCCAGTACTTC. Translated: CASCGRGGETQYF.

V is TRBV27 and J is TRBJ1-6; 10 nucleotides align to TRBD1. J lost 8 bases, V lost 7 bases, and 5 bases had no gene match. This CDR3 has 14 amino acids. The V gene's germline CDR1 is MNHEY and CDR2 SMNVEV (reference sequence). CDR3 DNA sequence: TGTGCCAGCACCCCGACAGGGGGCTATTCACCCCTCCACTTT. Protein product: CASTPTGGYSPLHF.

V gene TRBV2 combines with J gene TRBJ2-7, with D maybe TRBD1 (6 bases). The CDR3 extends over 15 amino acids. V lost 5 bases, J lost 5 bases, and 19 bases lay in between. CDR1 SNHLY and CDR2 FYNNEI come from the germline V gene. CDR3 in DNA: TGTGCCAGCAGTTCCCGGACAGTTGGTTCCCACGAGCAGTACTTC. Protein product: CASSSRTVGSHEQYF. Full variable domain (remainder filled in from reference TRBV2 and TRBJ2-7): EPEVTQTPSHQVTQMGQEVILRCVPISNHLYFYWYRQILGQKVEFLVSFYNNEISEKSEIFDDQFSVERPDGSNFTLKIRSTKLEDSAMYFCASSSRTVGSHEQYFGPGTRLTVT.

The rearrangement uses TRBV18 and TRBJ2-3, with D maybe TRBD2 (5 bases). V lost 4 bases, J lost 2 bases, and 10 bases lay in between. The CDR3 totals 14 residues. The V gene's germline CDR1 is KGHSH and CDR2 LQKENI. The chain's CDR3 is CASSLATSTDTQYF. In DNA, the CDR3 is TGTGCCAGCTCACTAGCGACGTCCACAGATACGCAGTATTTT. Using reference TRBV18 and TRBJ2-3 for the parts outside the CDR3, the full variable domain is NAGVMQNPRHLVRRRGQEARLRCSPMKGHSHVYWYRQLPEEGLKFMVYLQKENIIDESGMPKERFSAEFPKEGPSILRIQQVVRGDSAAYFCASSLATSTDTQYFGPGTRLTVL.

The rearrangement links TRBV30 to TRBJ2-7; 7 bases line up with TRBD2. The CDR3 extends over 14 amino acids. With V trimmed by 5 bases and J by 3 bases, 10 bases remained unmatched. Germline-derived CDR1 and CDR2 are GTSNPN and SVGIG (reference sequence). In DNA form, the CDR3 reads TGTGCCTGGTTACAGTTCGGCGGGAGCTACGAGCAGTACTTC. The encoded protein is CAWLQFGGSYEQYF. The full variable domain, its missing parts supplied by reference TRBV30 and TRBJ2-7, is SQTIHQWPATLVQPVGSPLSLECTVEGTSNPNLYWYRQAAGRGLQLLFYSVGIGQISSEVPQNLSASRPQDRQFILSSKKLLLSDSGFYLCAWLQFGGSYEQYFGPGTRLTVT.

This chain links TRBV28 with TRBJ1-1; TRBD1 matches 7 bases. The CDR3 runs to 16 residues. Germline CDR1 is MDHEN and CDR2 is SYDVKM. The ends lost 5 bases at V and 3 bases at J; junction bases unmatched: 12. CDR3 region: CASSPRQGLEDTEAFF. DNA for the CDR3: TGTGCCAGCAGTCCCCGACAGGGCCTTGAGGACACTGAAGCTTTCTTT.

The V call is TRBV4-3, the J call TRBJ1-2; D ambiguous. The V gene lost 0 bases and the J gene lost 2 bases, with 7 bases spanning the gap. Germline V CDR1 and CDR2: LGHNA, YSLEER. The CDR3 runs to 14 residues. Here the CDR3 DNA reads TGCGCCAGCAGCCAAGACCTGGGCAACTATGGCTACACCTTC. It yields the protein CASSQDLGNYGYTF.

A single count supports this clone. This chain links TRBV11-2 with TRBJ2-7, with 7 positions matching TRBD1. This CDR3 has 14 amino acids. V lost 3 bases to trimming and J lost 8 bases; unmatched junction nucleotides: 10. Germline CDR1 and CDR2: SGHAT and FQNNGV. The DNA of the CDR3 is TGTGCCAGCAGCTTTACAGGGGAATCCAGTCAGCAGTACTTC. Protein sequence: CASSFTGESSQQYF.

The chain is built from TRBV6-5 and TRBJ1-4, with D unresolved. V shed 6 bases and J shed 3 bases, with 8 bases lying between them. The CDR3 sequence is 13 residues long. In germline, CDR1 is MNHEY, CDR2 SVGAGI. Written as DNA, the CDR3 is TGTGCCAGCAGACTCATGGCTAATGAAAAACTGTTTTTT. Translation gives CASRLMANEKLFF.

Ten or more counts support this clone. The chain carries TRBV6-5 and TRBJ2-5; TRBD2 might be the D (5 bases). Trimming pared 7 bases from V and 3 bases from J, leaving 9 bases between. Per the germline V gene, CDR1 is MNHEY and CDR2 is SVGAGI. There are 12 residues in the CDR3. In DNA, the CDR3 is TGTGCCAGCAAAGACTATAAAGAGACCCAGTACTTC. Its protein product is CASKDYKETQYF.

The V call is TRBV4-1, the J call TRBJ2-5; maybe TRBD2 (6 bases). CDR3 length: 14 residues. Germline loops: CDR1 MGHRA, CDR2 YSYEKL. V gave up 4 bases and J gave up 2 bases, with 11 bases separating them. DNA of the CDR3: TGCGCCAGCAGCCGACTTAGCGGACAAGAGACCCAGTACTTC. Protein: CASSRLSGQETQYF.

CDR3 loop: CAISEHDFYGYTF. CDR3 bases: TGTGCCATCAGTGAGCATGACTTCTATGGCTACACCTTC. This chain links TRBV10-3 with TRBJ1-2; unclear D gene. This CDR3 comprises 13 residues. CDR1 ENHRY and CDR2 SYGVKD come from the germline V gene. Trimming removed 2 bases at V and 4 bases at J, with 8 bases between.

This clone was seen a single time. The rearrangement joins TRBV2 to TRBJ1-5, with TRBD1 identical over 9 bases. The CDR3 length is 16 residues. The trim removed 4 bases at V and 2 bases at J, leaving 6 bases unmatched. Germline CDR1 SNHLY, CDR2 FYNNEI. The CDR3: CASSGQGVTGNQPQHF. The CDR3 coding sequence is TGTGCCAGCAGTGGACAGGGGGTGACGGGCAATCAGCCCCAGCATTTT.

The V call is TRBV10-2, the J call TRBJ2-7; 7 bases are a match to TRBD2. The CDR3 covers 11 residues. Germline V gene data show CDR1 as WSHSY and CDR2 as SAAADI. The trim removed 8 bases at V and 6 bases at J, leaving 4 bases unmatched. The CDR3 coding sequence is TGCGCCAGCGGCCCGGGAGGCGAGCAGTACTTC. Translation: CASGPGGEQYF.

A few counts support this clone. This chain links TRBV11-3 with TRBJ2-2, with 8 bases fitting TRBD2. CDR3 length: 17 amino acids. V dropped 6 bases and J dropped 3; count of bases not matched to a gene: 12. Germline V gives CDR1 SGHNT, CDR2 YENEEA. This CDR3 is CASSSRIRGGDTGELFF. In DNA, the CDR3 is TGTGCCAGCAGTTCACGCATACGGGGGGGAGACACCGGGGAGCTGTTTTTT.

This chain uses TRBV5-8 with TRBJ1-5; D unresolved. CDR1 is SGHTS, CDR2 YDEGEE, per germline. The CDR3 consists of 14 residues. Trimming left V 0 bases short and J 3 bases short, with 7 bases between. CDR3 sequence reads: CASSLDIPNQPQHF. CDR3 sequence (DNA): TGTGCCAGCAGCTTGGATATCCCCAATCAGCCCCAGCATTTT.

This clone was observed a single time. This chain uses TRBV7-3 with TRBJ2-1; TRBD2 aligns across 16 bases. CDR3 length: 16 amino acids. Germline lookup yields CDR1 SGHTA and CDR2 FQGTGA. The V and J ends lost 4 bases and 9 bases, in that order; junction bases with no gene match: 6. In DNA, the CDR3 is TGTGCCAGCAGCTCCGCCGGGACTAGCGGGAGGGGTGAGCAGTTCTTC. Encoded protein: CASSSAGTSGRGEQFF.

V gene TRBV11-2 combines with J gene TRBJ2-1; 12 positions agree with TRBD2. Looked up from germline, CDR1 is SGHAT and CDR2 is FQNNGV. V lost 4 bases, J lost 6 bases, and 7 bases stayed unmatched. The CDR3 loop spans 16 amino acids. CDR3 bases: TGTGCCAGCAGCTACCCCGGACTAGCGGGACTCAATGAGCAGTTCTTC. This gives the protein CASSYPGLAGLNEQFF.

This clone was found once. The rearrangement joins TRBV28 to TRBJ1-1; D perhaps matches TRBD1 (6 bases). The CDR3 has 13 amino acids. Trimming cost V 2 bases and J 5 bases, with 9 bases left between them. Germline V gene data show CDR1 as MDHEN and CDR2 as SYDVKM. For the CDR3, the DNA is TGTGCCAGCAGTTTACTCGACAGGACTGAAGCTTTCTTT. This codes for CASSLLDRTEAFF.